Below, 18 T cell receptor beta chains from the same sample are listed, as sequenced in a study of post-analysis software for immune sequencing data. Their recognized antigens are unknown. General observations from the study: A handful of TRBV segments were significantly more frequent in patients than in controls. TRBV5-6, TRBV5-1 and TRBV20-1 were among these segments.

Unique molecular identifiers featured in each of the TCR beta cDNA libraries. TCRdb analysed the PCR reads with MiXCR anew, one entry per CDR3 protein. This sample carries 750,000 to 900,000 distinct CDR3 sequences, about 43% of them seen once, and the ten largest clones take around 4.7%. The sample was blood. The source of these receptors is a girl aged 5-17 years with multiple sclerosis.

This clonotype appeared a single time. This chain uses TRBV5-1 with TRBJ2-5; 7 nucleotides align to TRBD2. Germline trimming cut 3 bases from V and 11 bases from J; bases unmatched to any gene: 16. The CDR3 sequence is 15 residues long. Germline CDR1 SGHRS, CDR2 YFSETQ. The CDR3 nucleotides read TGCGCCAGCAGCTCCGGGTTGGCGGGAGTAAATGAGCAGTACTTC. The encoded protein is CASSSGLAGVNEQYF.

This chain joins TRBV27 and TRBJ2-4, with 7 bases fitting TRBD1. V lost 0 bases, J lost 5 bases, and 4 bases stayed unmatched. Germline V lookup: CDR1 MNHEY, CDR2 SMNVEV (reference sequence). The CDR3 has 15 amino acids. The DNA of the CDR3 is TGTGCCAGCAGTTTATCGACCCAGGGGGAAAACATTCAGTACTTC. Its protein is CASSLSTQGENIQYF.

This clonotype was seen only once. The CDR3 DNA sequence: TGTGCCAGCAGTTGGGCCCCTCGGGAGACCCAGTACTTC. Protein: CASSWAPRETQYF. The chain links TRBV27 to TRBJ2-5; no clear D. The CDR3 is 13 amino acids. Trimming pared 4 bases from V and 5 bases from J, leaving 11 bases between. Germline CDR1 and CDR2: MNHEY and SMNVEV (reference sequence).

The chain has TRBV5-1 and TRBJ1-1, with D perhaps matching TRBD1 (5 bases). This CDR3 is 14 amino acids long. V was trimmed by 1 base and J by 2 bases, leaving 9 bases between them. Germline-derived CDR1 and CDR2 are SGHRS and YFSETQ. The DNA of the CDR3 is TGCGCCAGCAGCTTGCAGGGAATAAACACTGAAGCTTTCTTT. Its protein product is CASSLQGINTEAFF.

The CDR3 coding sequence is TGTGCCAGCAGCCCCAAGTTTATGGAGCAGTTCTTC. Amino acid sequence: CASSPKFMEQFF. The chain has TRBV7-2 and TRBJ2-1; no reliable D call. Trimming pared 5 bases from V and 10 bases from J, leaving 12 bases between. The germline V gene has CDR1 SGHTA and CDR2 FQGNSA. CDR3 size: 12 residues.

This clonotype was found a few times. The rearrangement links TRBV29-1 to TRBJ2-1; possible D gene TRBD1, 5 bases. Between the trimmed V and J ends, which lost 8 bases and 4 bases, there was a span of 15 bases. Germline V gene sequence: CDR1 SQVTM, CDR2 ANQGSEA. The CDR3 extends over 13 amino acids. The DNA for the CDR3 is TGCAGCCTGGGGCGCCTCGGGTACAATGAGCAGTTCTTC. Amino acids: CSLGRLGYNEQFF.

The rearrangement joins TRBV25-1 to TRBJ2-5, with D unclear. Germline CDR1 MGHDK, CDR2 SYGVNS. Between the trimmed V and J ends, which lost 4 bases and 2 bases, there was a span of 11 bases. This CDR3 comprises 14 residues. CDR3 nucleotides: TGTGCCAGCAGTGGCCCTCCCCTTCAAGAGACCCAGTACTTC. Protein sequence: CASSGPPLQETQYF.

The chain is built from TRBV12-3 or TRBV12-4 and TRBJ2-1; 8 bases fit TRBD1. This CDR3 region has 15 residues. V was pared by 5 bases and J by 7 bases, with 10 bases of the junction left unmatched. CDR3 bases: TGTGCCAGCAGTCCGAAGGGACAGGTAGAGAATGAGCAGTTCTTC. It yields the protein CASSPKGQVENEQFF.

This clonotype was picked up a small number of times. The J gene is TRBJ2-1, the V gene TRBV20-1, with a tentative D call TRBD2 (5 bases). The V end lost 6 bases, the J end lost 10 bases, and 34 bases lay between the germline ends. CDR1 and CDR2 (germline): DFQATT, SNEGSKA (reference sequence). The CDR3 runs to 18 residues. The CDR3 DNA sequence: TGCAGTGCACCCACCCACCCTAGCTCGAGTGTTTTCTTGGGGGAGCAGTTCTTC. Residues: CSAPTHPSSSVFLGEQFF.

The chain carries TRBV12-3 or TRBV12-4 and TRBJ2-1; D might be TRBD2 (8 bases). This CDR3 spans 19 amino acids. The V end lost 2 bases, the J end lost 7 bases, and 27 bases lay between the germline ends. The CDR3 nucleotides read TGTGCCAGCAGTTTACAGGGGGAGGTAAGAAGCGGGAGAAAGAATGAGCAGTTCTTC. The encoded protein is CASSLQGEVRSGRKNEQFF.

CDR3 region: CASIPLAANNEQFF. The CDR3 nucleotides read TGTGCCAGCATCCCACTAGCGGCAAACAATGAGCAGTTCTTC. The chain has TRBV28 and TRBJ2-1, with 8 bases fitting TRBD2. V shed 7 bases, J shed 5 bases, and the junction held 7 bases outside the gene matches. The germline V gene encodes CDR1 MDHEN and CDR2 SYDVKM. The CDR3 extends over 14 amino acids.

V and J are TRBV6-6 and TRBJ2-1; TRBD2 might be the D (6 bases). Germline V gives CDR1 MNHNY, CDR2 SVGAGI (reference sequence). With 6 bases removed from V and 8 bases from J, the gap between germline ends came to 11 bases. The CDR3 is 12 residues long. The CDR3 region is CASSRERDEQFF. The CDR3 nucleotides are TGTGCCAGCAGCAGAGAGCGGGATGAGCAGTTCTTC.

In this sample, this clonotype turned up once. The chain is built from TRBV28 and TRBJ2-7; D is unresolved. V was clipped by 6 bases and J by 5 bases, with 8 bases between them. Germline V gene lookup returns CDR1 MDHEN and CDR2 SYDVKM. The CDR3 covers 11 residues. CDR3 DNA: TGTGCCAGCAGCGACAACGACGAGCAGTACTTC. It codes for CASSDNDEQYF.

V and J are TRBV29-1 and TRBJ2-1; D may be TRBD1 or TRBD2 (5 bases each). Trimming took off 5 bases at V and 9 bases at J, with 11 bases between the two ends. CDR3 length: 11 amino acids. Germline-derived CDR1 and CDR2 are SQVTM and ANQGSEA. DNA for the CDR3: TGCAGCGTTACCCAGGGACCTGAGCAGTTCTTC. Amino acids: CSVTQGPEQFF.

This clonotype was observed a handful of times. The genes are TRBV24-1 and TRBJ2-3; possibly TRBD1 for D (5 bases). Per the germline V gene, CDR1 is KGHDR and CDR2 is SFDVKD. V was trimmed by 1 base and J by 1 base, leaving 8 bases between them. The CDR3 runs to 15 residues. CDR3 sequence: CATSDFGRGTDTQYF. The CDR3 DNA reads as TGTGCCACCAGTGATTTCGGCAGGGGCACAGATACGCAGTATTTT.

This clonotype was seen more than once but under ten times. V gene TRBV10-3 combines with J gene TRBJ2-7; D not resolved. This CDR3 contains 14 residues. The germline V gene encodes CDR1 ENHRY and CDR2 SYGVKD. V lost 0 bases, J lost 1 base, and 7 bases lay in between. The CDR3 loop is CAISESQSSYEQYF. The DNA of the CDR3 is TGTGCCATCAGTGAGTCGCAGTCTTCCTACGAGCAGTACTTC.

V is TRBV7-9 and J is TRBJ2-3; 10 bases are a match to TRBD2. Germline values: CDR1 SEHNR, CDR2 FQNEAQ (reference sequence). The ends lost 4 bases at V and 4 bases at J; junction bases unmatched: 2. The CDR3 has 14 residues. In nucleotides, the CDR3 is TGTGCCAGCAGCTCGAGCGGGAGGGCAGATACGCAGTATTTT. This sequence encodes CASSSSGRADTQYF.

J is TRBJ2-7 and V is TRBV5-1; D unresolved. This CDR3 is 14 amino acids long. From germline, CDR1 is SGHRS and CDR2 YFSETQ. Deletions cut 2 bases from V and 3 bases from J, with 12 bases between. The CDR3: CASSLSLTYYEQYF. The CDR3 DNA reads as TGCGCCAGCAGCTTAAGCCTCACTTACTACGAGCAGTACTTC.